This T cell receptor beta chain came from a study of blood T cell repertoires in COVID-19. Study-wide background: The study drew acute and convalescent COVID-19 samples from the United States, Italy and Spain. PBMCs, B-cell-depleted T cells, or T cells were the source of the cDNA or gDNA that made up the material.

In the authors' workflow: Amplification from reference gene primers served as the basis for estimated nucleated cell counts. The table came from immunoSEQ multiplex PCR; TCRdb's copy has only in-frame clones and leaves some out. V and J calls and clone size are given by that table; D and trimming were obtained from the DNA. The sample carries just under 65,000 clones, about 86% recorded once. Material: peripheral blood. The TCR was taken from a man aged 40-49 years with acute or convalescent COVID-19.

This CDR3 reads CASLRGKNTEAFF. CDR3 DNA: TGTGCCAGCTTACGAGGGAAGAACACTGAAGCTTTCTTT. This chain links TRBV7-9 with TRBJ1-1; the D is unclear. The CDR3 has 13 amino acids. The V end lost 8 bases, the J end lost 1 base, and 11 bases lay between the germline ends. The germline gives CDR1 SEHNR, CDR2 FQNEAQ (reference sequence).